This TCR beta chain was captured by sequencing in a study of blood T cell repertoires in COVID-19. Study-wide context: Some COVID-19 samples were acute and others convalescent; all came from the United States, Italy and Spain. From T cells, B-cell-depleted T cells, or PBMCs came the material, which was cDNA or gDNA.

The CDR3 length is 14 residues. Germline V CDR1 and CDR2: MNHEY, SVGAGI. Methods used by the authors: Scientists estimated how many nucleated cells there were by amplifying reference gene primers. Repertoires were generated with immunoSEQ multiplex PCR, while TCRdb's copy carries only in-frame clones and drops some. V, J and clone size are those of that table, while D and trimming were read from the DNA. Of some 200,000 clones in the sample, more than 75% were seen once. The chain links TRBV6-5 to TRBJ2-5, with 9 bases fitting TRBD1. Sequenced material: peripheral blood. The TCR was taken from a human donor in a cohort sampled during active COVID-19. The CDR3 DNA follows: TGTGCTGTATCCGGGACAGGGTTTCTAGAGACCCAGTACTTC. Residues: CAVSGTGFLETQYF.